The present T cell receptor (beta chain) was sequenced within a study of cytomegalovirus exposure and HLA in healthy donors. Study findings and constraints: Cytomegalovirus-associated TCR beta chains were listed, numbering roughly 150. Earlier analysis yielded a pattern in which most TCR beta V segments were productive about 87% or about 30% of the time. As a later analysis revealed, the rate of TCR association differed by HLA locus, with DRB1 most and HLA-C fewest. Later, an analysis showed that TCR beta chains associated with HLA were more clonally expanded than others that were equally common.

Turning to this clone: What it binds is not known.

Germline loops: CDR1 SGHVS, CDR2 FQNEAQ. The CDR3 sequence is 13 residues long. V was pared by 7 bases and J by 1 base, with 10 bases between. Amplification used 60 Vbeta primers and 13 Jbeta primers. The method was immunoSEQ multiplex PCR; TCRdb's version includes in-frame clones alone and lacks a portion of them. Of some 130,000 clones listed, roughly 72% were seen once; the top ten hold 7.3%. The sample consisted of PBMCs. The source of this sequence is a male donor in good health and CMV-seronegative. The chain couples TRBV7-8 to TRBJ1-1; D possibly corresponds to TRBD1 (6 bases). CDR3 nucleotide sequence: TGTGCCAGCAAACTACAGGGGAACACTGAAGCTTTCTTT. Its translation is CASKLQGNTEAFF. The full variable domain, its missing parts supplied by reference TRBV7-8 and TRBJ1-1, is GAGVSQSPRYKVAKRGQDVALRCDPISGHVSLFWYQQALGQGPEFLTYFQNEAQLDKSGLPSDRFFAERPEGSVSTLKIQRTQQEDSAVYLCASKLQGNTEAFFGQGTRLTVV.